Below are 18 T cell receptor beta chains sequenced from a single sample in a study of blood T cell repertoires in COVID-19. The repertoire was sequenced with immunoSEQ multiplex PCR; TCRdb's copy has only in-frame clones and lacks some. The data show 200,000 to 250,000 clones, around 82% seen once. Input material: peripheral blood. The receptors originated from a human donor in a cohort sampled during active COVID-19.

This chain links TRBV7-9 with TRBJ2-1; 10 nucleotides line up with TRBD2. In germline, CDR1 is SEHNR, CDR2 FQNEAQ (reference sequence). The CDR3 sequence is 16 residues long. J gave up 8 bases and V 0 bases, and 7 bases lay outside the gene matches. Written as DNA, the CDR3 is TGTGCCAGCAGCTTAGCCGAGAGGCTAGCGGGAGATGAGCAGTTCTTC. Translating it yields CASSLAERLAGDEQFF.

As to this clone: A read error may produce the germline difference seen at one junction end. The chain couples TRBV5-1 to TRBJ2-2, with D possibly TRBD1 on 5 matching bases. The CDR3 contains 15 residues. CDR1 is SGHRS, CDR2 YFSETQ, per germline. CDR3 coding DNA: TGCGCCAGCTGCTTAGACAGACCGAACACCGGGGAGCTGTTTTTT. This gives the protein CASCLDRPNTGELFF.

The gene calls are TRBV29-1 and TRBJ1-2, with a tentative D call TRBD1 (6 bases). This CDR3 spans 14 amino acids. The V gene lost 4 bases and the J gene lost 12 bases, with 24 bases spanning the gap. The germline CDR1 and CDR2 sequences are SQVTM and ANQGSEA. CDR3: CSVGGQLYNYGDTF. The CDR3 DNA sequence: TGCAGCGTTGGGGGGCAGTTATATAACTATGGGGACACCTTC.

The CDR3 DNA sequence: TGCGCCAGCAGGTGGGGGCAGCTGAACACCGGGGAGCTGTTTTTT. It encodes CASRWGQLNTGELFF. The rearrangement uses TRBV5-1 and TRBJ2-2; perhaps TRBD1 as D (6 bases). V dropped 5 bases and J dropped 1 base, with 12 bases sitting between them. The germline V gene has CDR1 SGHRS and CDR2 YFSETQ. The CDR3 covers 15 residues.

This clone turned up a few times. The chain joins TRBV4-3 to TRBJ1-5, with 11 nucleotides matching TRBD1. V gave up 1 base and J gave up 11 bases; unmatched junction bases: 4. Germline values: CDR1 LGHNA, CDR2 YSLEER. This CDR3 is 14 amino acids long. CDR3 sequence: CASSQGTGGLTQHF. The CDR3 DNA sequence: TGCGCCAGCAGCCAAGGGACAGGGGGCCTCACCCAGCATTTT.

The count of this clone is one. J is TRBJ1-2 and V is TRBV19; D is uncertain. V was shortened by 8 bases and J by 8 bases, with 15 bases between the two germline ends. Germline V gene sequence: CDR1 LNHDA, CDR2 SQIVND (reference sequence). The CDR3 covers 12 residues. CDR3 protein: CASHLAGWGYTF. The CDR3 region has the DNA TGTGCCAGTCACTTGGCAGGCTGGGGCTACACCTTC.

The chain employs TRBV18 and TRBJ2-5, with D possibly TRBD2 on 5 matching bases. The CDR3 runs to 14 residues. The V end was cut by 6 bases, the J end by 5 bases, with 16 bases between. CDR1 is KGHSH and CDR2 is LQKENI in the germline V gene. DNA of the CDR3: TGTGCCAGCTCCCCAAATGGAGGTTGGGAGACCCAGTACTTC. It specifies CASSPNGGWETQYF.

CDR3 nucleotide sequence: TGCGCCAGCAGCCGGGGGGAAGTTAGCGGAGGGGAGCTGTTTTTT. Amino acids: CASSRGEVSGGELFF. The chain carries TRBV5-1 and TRBJ2-2, with 7 bases fitting TRBD2. Trimming removed 4 bases from V and 8 bases from J; junction bases left unmatched: 11. The CDR3 sequence is 15 residues long. Germline V lookup: CDR1 SGHRS, CDR2 YFSETQ.

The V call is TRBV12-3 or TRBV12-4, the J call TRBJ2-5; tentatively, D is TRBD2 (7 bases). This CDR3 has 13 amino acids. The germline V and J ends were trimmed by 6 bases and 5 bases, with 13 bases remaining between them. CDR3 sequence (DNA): TGTGCCAGCAGCGCAGGGGAGGGGGAGACCCAGTACTTC. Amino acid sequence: CASSAGEGETQYF.

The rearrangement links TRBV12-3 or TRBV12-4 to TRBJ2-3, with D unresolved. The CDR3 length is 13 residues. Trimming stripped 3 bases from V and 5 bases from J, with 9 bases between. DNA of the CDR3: TGTGCCAGCAGTTTGAGTTCTGTAGATACGCAGTATTTT. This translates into CASSLSSVDTQYF.

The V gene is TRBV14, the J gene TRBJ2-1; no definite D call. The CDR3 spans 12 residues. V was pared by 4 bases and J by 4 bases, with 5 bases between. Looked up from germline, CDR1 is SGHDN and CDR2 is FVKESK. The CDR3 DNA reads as TGTGCCAGCAGCCTGCGTTACAATGAGCAGTTCTTC. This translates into CASSLRYNEQFF.

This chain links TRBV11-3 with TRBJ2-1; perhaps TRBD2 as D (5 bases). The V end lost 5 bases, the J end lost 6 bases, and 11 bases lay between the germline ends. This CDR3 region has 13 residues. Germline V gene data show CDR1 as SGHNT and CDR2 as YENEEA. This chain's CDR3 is CASSRGQLNEQFF. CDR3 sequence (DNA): TGTGCCAGCAGCCGAGGGCAACTCAATGAGCAGTTCTTC.

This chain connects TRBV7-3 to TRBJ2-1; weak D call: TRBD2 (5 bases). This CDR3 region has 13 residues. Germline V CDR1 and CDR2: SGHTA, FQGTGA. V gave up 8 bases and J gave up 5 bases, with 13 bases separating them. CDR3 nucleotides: TGTGCCAGCTCCCGAGGGAGCGACAATGAGCAGTTCTTC. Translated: CASSRGSDNEQFF.

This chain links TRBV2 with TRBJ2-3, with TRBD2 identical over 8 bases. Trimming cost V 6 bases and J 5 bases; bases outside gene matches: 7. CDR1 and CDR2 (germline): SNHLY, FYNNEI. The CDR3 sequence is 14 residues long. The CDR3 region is CASRLAEIIDTQYF. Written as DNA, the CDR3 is TGTGCCAGCAGACTAGCGGAGATTATAGATACGCAGTATTTT.

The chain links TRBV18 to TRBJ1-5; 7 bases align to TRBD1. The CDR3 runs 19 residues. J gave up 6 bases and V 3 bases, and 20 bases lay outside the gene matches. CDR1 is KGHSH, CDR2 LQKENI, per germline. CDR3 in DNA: TGTGCCAGCTCACCTTCCCTGTGGGAGTCGACAGGGACTGGTCAGCCCCAGCATTTT. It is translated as CASSPSLWESTGTGQPQHF.

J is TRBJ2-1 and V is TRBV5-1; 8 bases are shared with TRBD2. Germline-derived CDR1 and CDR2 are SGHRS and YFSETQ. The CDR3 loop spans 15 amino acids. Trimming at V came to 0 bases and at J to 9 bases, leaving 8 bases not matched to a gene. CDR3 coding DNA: TGCGCCAGCAGCTTGGGACTAGCGCCTCGAATTGAGCAGTTCTTC. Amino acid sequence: CASSLGLAPRIEQFF.

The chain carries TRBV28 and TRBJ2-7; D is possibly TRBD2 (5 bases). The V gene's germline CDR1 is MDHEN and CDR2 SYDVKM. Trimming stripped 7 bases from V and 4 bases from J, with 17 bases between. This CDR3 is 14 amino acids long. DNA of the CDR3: TGTGCCAGCACCTTCGGGGTCTCCGGTTACGAGCAGTACTTC. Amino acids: CASTFGVSGYEQYF.

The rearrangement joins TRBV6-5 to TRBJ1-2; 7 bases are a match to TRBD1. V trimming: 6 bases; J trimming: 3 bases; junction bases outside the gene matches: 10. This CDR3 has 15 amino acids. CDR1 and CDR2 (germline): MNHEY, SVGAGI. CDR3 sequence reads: CASSKSRGGYYGYTF. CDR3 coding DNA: TGTGCCAGCAGCAAATCCCGAGGGGGCTACTATGGCTACACCTTC.